These 7 T cell receptor beta chains originate from one sample sequenced in a study of blood T cell repertoires in COVID-19. The protocol was immunoSEQ multiplex PCR, while the TCRdb copy is restricted to in-frame clones and leaves out a portion. The top ten clones hold under 35% of a sample with roughly 80,000 clones, approximately 78% of them seen once. Sequencing was done on a sample of peripheral blood. The receptors stem from a human donor in a cohort sampled during active COVID-19.

The chain is built from TRBV11-2 and TRBJ2-1, with D perhaps TRBD1 (6 bases). Trimming took 1 base from V and 1 from J, leaving 8 bases between them. Germline V gives CDR1 SGHAT, CDR2 FQNNGV. There are 15 residues in the CDR3. CDR3 sequence: CASSLGQGSYNEQFF. The CDR3 nucleotides are TGTGCCAGCAGCTTAGGGCAGGGGTCCTACAATGAGCAGTTCTTC.

This chain connects TRBV7-3 to TRBJ2-2, with TRBD2 as a possible D gene (6 bases). The CDR3 is 16 amino acids. Trimming left V 1 base short and J 5 bases short, with 14 bases between. CDR1 is SGHTA and CDR2 is FQGTGA in the germline V gene. The CDR3 loop reads CASSLIGGDRTGELFF. In DNA form, the CDR3 reads TGTGCCAGCAGCTTAATAGGAGGGGATCGAACCGGGGAGCTGTTTTTT.

V usage is TRBV6-5 and J usage is TRBJ2-2; D remains unclear. Germline CDR1 reads MNHEY; CDR2 reads SVGAGI. Trimming stripped 7 bases from V and 0 bases from J, with 12 bases between. The CDR3 totals 15 residues. CDR3 in amino acids: CASTLFAANTGELFF. Here the CDR3 DNA reads TGTGCCAGCACCCTTTTTGCAGCGAACACCGGGGAGCTGTTTTTT.

This sequence joins TRBV27 and TRBJ2-1; 9 bases are a match to TRBD2. The CDR3 runs to 15 residues. Germline values: CDR1 MNHEY, CDR2 SMNVEV (reference sequence). The V segment lost 8 bases and the J segment 2 bases; nucleotides outside the gene matches: 7. In DNA, the CDR3 is TGTGCCAGCTGGTTAAGCGGGGGGCCCTACAATGAGCAGTTCTTC. Its translation: CASWLSGGPYNEQFF.

This clone turned up a few times. V gene TRBV7-6 combines with J gene TRBJ1-2; possible D gene TRBD1, 5 bases. V was shortened by 6 bases and J by 2 bases, with 22 bases between the two germline ends. The CDR3 has 17 amino acids. Germline loops: CDR1 SGHVS, CDR2 FNYEAQ. This CDR3 reads CASRAGAGRGPNYGYTF. CDR3 bases: TGTGCCAGCAGGGCCGGGGCAGGGCGGGGACCCAACTATGGCTACACCTTC. Full variable domain (outside the CDR3, taken from reference TRBV7-6 and TRBJ1-2): GAGVSQSPRYKVTKRGQDVALRCDPISGHVSLYWYRQALGQGPEFLTYFNYEAQQDKSGLPNDRFSAERPEGSISTLTIQRTEQRDSAMYRCASRAGAGRGPNYGYTFGSGTRLTVV.

The chain links TRBV3-1 (or the pseudogene TRBV3-2) to TRBJ1-6; tentative D call: TRBD1 (5 bases). The CDR3 totals 16 residues. Trimming removed 1 base at V and 7 bases at J, with 14 bases between. Germline V CDR1 and CDR2: LGHDT, YNNKEL (reference sequence). The CDR3 reads CASSQGRAGENSPLHF. In nucleotides, the CDR3 is TGTGCCAGCAGCCAAGGGAGGGCGGGGGAGAATTCACCCCTCCACTTT.

This clone was recorded once. The genes are TRBV2 and TRBJ2-5; 11 bases fit TRBD2. CDR1 is SNHLY and CDR2 is FYNNEI in the germline V gene. V shed 3 bases and J 3 bases; nucleotides not matched to a gene: 3. CDR3 length: 15 residues. Written as DNA, the CDR3 is TGTGCCAGCAGTGACCCGACTAGCGGGAAAGAGACCCAGTACTTC. It yields the protein CASSDPTSGKETQYF.